This T cell receptor beta chain was retrieved from a study of CD4 T cells in relation to SARS-CoV-2 and coronaviruses. Profiled with immunoSEQ multiplex PCR; TCRdb holds only in-frame clones, not every one. Here the sample spans about 28,000 clones, 60% to 85% being singletons. The CDR3 consists of 12 residues. Germline V gives CDR1 SEHNR, CDR2 FQNEAQ (reference sequence). V lost 4 bases to trimming and J lost 6 bases, with 7 bases between them. Concerning this clone itself: Antigen unknown.

CD4+ T cells from unexposed donors were obtained before the COVID-19 pandemic (2011-2018). CD4+ T cells were isolated from the cells after roughly 11 days of culture. As cell numbers allowed, unexposed-donor CD4+ T cells faced SARS-CoV-2 S/N and four cold-coronavirus spikes. The V call is TRBV7-9, the J call TRBJ2-4; D gene uncertain. The origin of this receptor is a human donor in good health. The sequenced material came from CD4+ T cells from PBMCs, cultured in vitro. The CDR3, as DNA: TGTGCCAGCAGCTATGGGATAAACATTCAGTACTTC. Its protein product is CASSYGINIQYF.